This entry concerns a single T cell receptor beta chain. No antigen is known for it. At one of its ends the junction is not consistent with the germline gene, which may arise from a read error. CDR3 length: 12 amino acids. Germline loops: CDR1 SEHNR, CDR2 FQNEAQ (reference sequence). This entry belongs to a study of T cell responses to AZD1222 COVID-19 vaccine. General study findings and limits: Just a handful of AZD1222 recipients tested seropositive at baseline. Targets within unmutated variant regions were reportedly found for nearly half of spike-specific TCRs. Clonal diversity was possibly underestimated, and the donors were mostly white British, with more females.

Profiled with immunoSEQ multiplex PCR; TCRdb holds only in-frame clones, not every one. Of fewer than 200,000 clones listed, 92% are singletons. The TCR originated in an adult in good health. The input for sequencing was peripheral blood, taken on day 0 of MenACWY control vaccination. The chain employs TRBV7-9 and TRBJ2-1; D is perhaps TRBD2 (5 bases). CDR3 in amino acids: CAGSPGWDEQFF. CDR3 DNA sequence: TGTGCCGGCAGCCCGGGATGGGATGAGCAGTTCTTC. The variable domain in full, with the rest retrieved from reference TRBV7-9 and TRBJ2-1, is DTGVSQNPRHKITKRGQNVTFRCDPISEHNRLYWYRQTLGQGPEFLTYFQNEAQLEKSRLLSDRFSAERPKGSFSTLEIQRTEQGDSAMYLCAGSPGWDEQFFGPGTRLTVL.